The rows below give T cell receptor beta chains drawn from one sample of a study of blood T cell repertoires in COVID-19. Sequencing was performed with immunoSEQ multiplex PCR; in TCRdb, only in-frame clones are kept and a portion is missing. The sample carries a few hundred thousand clones, more than 80% recorded once. The sample consisted of PBMCs or T cells enriched from blood (not recorded which). Receptors originate from a woman aged 18-29 years who had recovered from COVID-19. CDR3s include the opening cysteine and the closing phenylalanine or tryptophan. Each record gives: D gene, J gene, V gene, clone size, CDR3 DNA, CDR3 protein. A D gene is named only where the DNA matches it firmly. Size values are once, few and many counts, or a class for expanded clones, and some rows have none.

>TRBD2|TRBJ2-3|TRBV10-3|NA
TGTGCCCTCAGCGGGGGGGCTGGAGATACGCAGTATTTT
CALSGGAGDTQYF
>NA|TRBJ1-5|TRBV27|NA
TGTGCCAGCAGTCAGGACAGCCCCCAGCATTTT
CASSQDSPQHF
>NA|TRBJ2-3|TRBV28|NA
TGTGCCAGCAGTCCGGTTCGGCGGCTCTTATCCACAGATACGCAGTATTTT
CASSPVRRLLSTDTQYF
>TRBD1|TRBJ2-7|TRBV19|NA
TGTGCCAGTAGTATAGGACCCGGGACAGGGGTGACCTACGAGCAGTACTTC
CASSIGPGTGVTYEQYF
>NA|TRBJ1-4|TRBV5-5|NA
TGTGCCAGCAGCTCCGTTAGGGGAACTAATGAAAAACTGTTTTTT
CASSSVRGTNEKLFF
>TRBD1|TRBJ1-2|TRBV5-1|NA
TGCGCCAGCGCCCACGGCGCAGGGGGAATCCAACGGGGCTACACCTTC
CASAHGAGGIQRGYTF
>TRBD2|TRBJ2-2|TRBV11-3|NA
TGTGCCAGCGGCGGGGGTACCACCGGGGAGCTGTTTTTT
CASGGGTTGELFF
>TRBD1|TRBJ2-6|TRBV5-1|NA
TGCGCCAGCATCGACAGGGAGCACCACTCTGGGGCCAACGTCCTGACTTTC
CASIDREHHSGANVLTF
>TRBD1|TRBJ2-2|TRBV7-8|NA
TGTGCCAGCAGAGACAGGGGGCGGGGCACCGGGGAGCTGTTTTTT
CASRDRGRGTGELFF
>NA|TRBJ1-2|TRBV6-5|once
TGTGCCAGCAGCATCTCCCTACAGGGAAATGGCTACACCTTC
CASSISLQGNGYTF
>NA|TRBJ1-2|TRBV5-1|NA
TGCGCCAGCAGCCCGGGTCCCGCTAACTATGGCTACACCTTC
CASSPGPANYGYTF
>NA|TRBJ1-5|TRBV27|NA
TGTGCCAGCAGTTTATCGTTGGGAGGGGATCAGCCCCAGCATTTT
CASSLSLGGDQPQHF
>NA|TRBJ2-1|TRBV7-2|NA
TGTGCCAGCAGCTTCTTACAGGGAACCTACAATGAGCAGTTCTTC
CASSFLQGTYNEQFF
>TRBD1|TRBJ2-7|TRBV10-3|few
TGTGCCACCTATCCGGGACAGGGGACTTACGAGCAGTACTTC
CATYPGQGTYEQYF
>TRBD1|TRBJ1-5|TRBV2|once
TGTGCCAGCAGTGGACAGGGCGTATTGAAGCCCCAGCATTTT
CASSGQGVLKPQHF
>TRBD1|TRBJ1-2|TRBV7-9|NA
TGTGCCAGTCACAGGGGGGACAACTATGGCTACACCTTC
CASHRGDNYGYTF
>TRBD2|TRBJ2-1|TRBV5-8|NA
TGTGCCAGCAGCTTGGAGGGACTAGCGGGGGGGCCTAACGAGCAGTTCTTC
CASSLEGLAGGPNEQFF
>NA|TRBJ2-6|TRBV10-3|once
TGTGCTTTTCGGGGGGGACAGAGCCCCTCTGGGGCCAACGTCCTGACTTTC
CAFRGGQSPSGANVLTF
>NA|TRBJ1-2|TRBV7-8|NA
TGTGCCAGCAGCTTAATCAGGGCCCATAACTATGGCTACACCTTC
CASSLIRAHNYGYTF
>NA|TRBJ1-5|TRBV15|few
TGTGCCACCAGCAGAGATCCAGGGGTGGACCAGCCCCAGCATTTT
CATSRDPGVDQPQHF
>TRBD1|TRBJ1-1|TRBV5-1|NA
TGCGCCAGCAGACCGGACAGGGGAAACACTGAAGCTTTCTTT
CASRPDRGNTEAFF
>TRBD1|TRBJ1-5|TRBV9|NA
TGTGCCAGCGGACAGGGGAATGGCAATCAGCCCCAGCATTTT
CASGQGNGNQPQHF
>NA|TRBJ2-1|TRBV6-5|once
TGTGCCAGCAACGAGGCGGGGAACAATGAGCAGTTCTTC
CASNEAGNNEQFF
>TRBD1|TRBJ1-2|TRBV30|NA
TGTGCCTGCTCTGACAGGGTGTTGTATGGCTACACCTTC
CACSDRVLYGYTF
>TRBD1|TRBJ1-4|TRBV6-5|NA
TGTGCCAGCACCGACCGACAGGGTGGAGAAAAACTGTTTTTT
CASTDRQGGEKLFF
>NA|TRBJ1-1|TRBV11-2|NA
TGTGCCAGCAGCTTAAGGAGGGGTAACACTGAAGCTTTCTTT
CASSLRRGNTEAFF